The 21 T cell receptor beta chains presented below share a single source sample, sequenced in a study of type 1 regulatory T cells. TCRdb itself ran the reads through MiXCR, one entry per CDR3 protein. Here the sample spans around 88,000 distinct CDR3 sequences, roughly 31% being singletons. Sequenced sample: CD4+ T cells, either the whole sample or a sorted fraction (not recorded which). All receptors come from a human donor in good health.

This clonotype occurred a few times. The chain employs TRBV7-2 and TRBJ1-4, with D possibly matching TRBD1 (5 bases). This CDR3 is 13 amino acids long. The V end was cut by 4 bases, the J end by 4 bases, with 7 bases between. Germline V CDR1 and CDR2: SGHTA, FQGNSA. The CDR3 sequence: CASSSGLNEKLFF. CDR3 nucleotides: TGTGCCAGCAGCTCGGGGCTTAATGAAAAACTGTTTTTT.

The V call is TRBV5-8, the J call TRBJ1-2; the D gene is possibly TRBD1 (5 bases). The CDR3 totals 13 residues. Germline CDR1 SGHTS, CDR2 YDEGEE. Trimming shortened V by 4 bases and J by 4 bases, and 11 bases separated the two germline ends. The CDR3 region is CASSGAGFYGYTF. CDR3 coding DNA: TGTGCCAGCAGCGGGGCGGGATTCTATGGCTACACCTTC.

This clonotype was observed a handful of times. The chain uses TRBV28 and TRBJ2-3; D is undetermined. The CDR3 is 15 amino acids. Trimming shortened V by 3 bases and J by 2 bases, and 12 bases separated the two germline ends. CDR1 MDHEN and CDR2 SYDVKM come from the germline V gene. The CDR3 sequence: CASSLAAFHTDTQYF. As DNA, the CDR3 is TGTGCCAGCAGTTTGGCCGCGTTTCACACAGATACGCAGTATTTT.

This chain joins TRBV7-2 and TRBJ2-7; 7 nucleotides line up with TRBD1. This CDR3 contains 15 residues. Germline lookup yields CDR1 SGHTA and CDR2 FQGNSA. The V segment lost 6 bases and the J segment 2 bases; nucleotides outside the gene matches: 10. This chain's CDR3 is CASRPAGTVTYEQYF. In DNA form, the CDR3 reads TGTGCCAGCAGACCTGCCGGGACAGTAACCTACGAGCAGTACTTC.

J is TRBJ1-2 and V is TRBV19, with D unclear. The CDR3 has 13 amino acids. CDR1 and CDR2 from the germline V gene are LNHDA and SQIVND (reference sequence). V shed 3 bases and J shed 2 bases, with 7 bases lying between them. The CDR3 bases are TGTGCCAGTAGTATGCCGGGGAACTATGGCTACACCTTC. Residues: CASSMPGNYGYTF.

The CDR3 protein is CASREDRGAGANVLTF. The CDR3 DNA reads TGTGCCAGCAGAGAGGACAGGGGGGCTGGGGCCAACGTCCTGACTTTC. The V gene is TRBV7-3, the J gene TRBJ2-6; 10 bases match TRBD1. With 6 bases clipped from V and 2 bases from J, the junction kept 4 bases outside the gene matches. The CDR3 is made up of 16 amino acids. Germline CDR1 is SGHTA and CDR2 is FQGTGA.

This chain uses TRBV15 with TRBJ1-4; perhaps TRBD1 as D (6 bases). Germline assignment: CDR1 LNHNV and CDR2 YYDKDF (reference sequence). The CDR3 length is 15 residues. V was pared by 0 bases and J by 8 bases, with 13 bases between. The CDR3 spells CATSRDVGGTEKLFF. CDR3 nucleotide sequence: TGTGCCACCAGCAGAGATGTAGGGGGAACGGAAAAACTGTTTTTT.

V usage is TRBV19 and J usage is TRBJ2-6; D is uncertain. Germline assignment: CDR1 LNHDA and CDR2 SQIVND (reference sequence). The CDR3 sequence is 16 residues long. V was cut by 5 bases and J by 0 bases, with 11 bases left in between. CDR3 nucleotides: TGTGCCAGTAGTCATCTCACGGCCTCTGGGGCCAACGTCCTGACTTTC. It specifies CASSHLTASGANVLTF.

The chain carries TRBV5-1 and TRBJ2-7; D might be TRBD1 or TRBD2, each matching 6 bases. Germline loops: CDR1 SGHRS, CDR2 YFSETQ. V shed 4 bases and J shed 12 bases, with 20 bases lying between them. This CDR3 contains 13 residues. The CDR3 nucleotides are TGCGCCAGCAGCGTGGACCAAAGGGGGGCTGGGTACTTC. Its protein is CASSVDQRGAGYF.

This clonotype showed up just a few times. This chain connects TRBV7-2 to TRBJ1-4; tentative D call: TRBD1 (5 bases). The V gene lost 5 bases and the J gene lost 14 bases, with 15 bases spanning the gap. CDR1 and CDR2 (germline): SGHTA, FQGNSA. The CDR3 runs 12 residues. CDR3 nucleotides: TGTGCCAGCAGCCAAGACACCCGGGGGCTGTTTTTT. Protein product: CASSQDTRGLFF.

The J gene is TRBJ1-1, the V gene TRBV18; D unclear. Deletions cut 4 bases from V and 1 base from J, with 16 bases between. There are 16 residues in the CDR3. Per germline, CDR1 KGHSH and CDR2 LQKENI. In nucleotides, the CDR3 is TGTGCCAGCTCACAACAGCCGACTTCGCCGAACACTGAAGCTTTCTTT. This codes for CASSQQPTSPNTEAFF. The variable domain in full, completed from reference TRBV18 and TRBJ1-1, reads NAGVMQNPRHLVRRRGQEARLRCSPMKGHSHVYWYRQLPEEGLKFMVYLQKENIIDESGMPKERFSAEFPKEGPSILRIQQVVRGDSAAYFCASSQQPTSPNTEAFFGQGTRLTVV.

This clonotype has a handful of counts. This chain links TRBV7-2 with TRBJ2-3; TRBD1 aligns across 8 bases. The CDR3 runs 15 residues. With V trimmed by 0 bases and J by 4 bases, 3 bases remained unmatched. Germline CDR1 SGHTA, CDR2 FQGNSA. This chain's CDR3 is CASSLAGTGPDTQYF. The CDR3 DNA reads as TGTGCCAGCAGCTTAGCGGGGACAGGCCCAGATACGCAGTATTTT.

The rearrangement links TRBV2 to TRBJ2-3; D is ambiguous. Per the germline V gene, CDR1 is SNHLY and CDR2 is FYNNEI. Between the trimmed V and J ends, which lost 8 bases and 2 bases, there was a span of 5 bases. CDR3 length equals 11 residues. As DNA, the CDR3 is TGTGCCAGCGCACCCACAGATACGCAGTATTTT. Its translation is CASAPTDTQYF.

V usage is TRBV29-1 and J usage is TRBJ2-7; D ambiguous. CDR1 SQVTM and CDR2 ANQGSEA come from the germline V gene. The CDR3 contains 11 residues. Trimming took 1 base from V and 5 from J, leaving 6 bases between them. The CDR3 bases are TGCAGCGTTGAAGGGGCAGACGAGCAGTACTTC. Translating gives CSVEGADEQYF.

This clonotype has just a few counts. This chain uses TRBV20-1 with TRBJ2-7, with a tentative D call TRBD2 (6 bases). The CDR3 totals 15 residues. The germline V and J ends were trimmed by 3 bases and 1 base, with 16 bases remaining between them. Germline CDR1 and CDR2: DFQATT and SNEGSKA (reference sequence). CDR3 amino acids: CSARISGLPSYEQYF. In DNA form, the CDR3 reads TGCAGTGCTAGGATTTCGGGACTCCCTTCCTACGAGCAGTACTTC.

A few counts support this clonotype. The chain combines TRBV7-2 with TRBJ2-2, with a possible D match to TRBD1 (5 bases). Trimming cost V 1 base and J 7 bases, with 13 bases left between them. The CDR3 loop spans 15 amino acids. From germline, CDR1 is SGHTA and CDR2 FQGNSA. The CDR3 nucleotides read TGTGCCAGCAGCTTAGGCTTTAGGGGCGGCGGGGAGCTGTTTTTT. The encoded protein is CASSLGFRGGGELFF. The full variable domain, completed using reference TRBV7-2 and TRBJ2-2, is GAGVSQSPSNKVTEKGKDVELRCDPISGHTALYWYRQSLGQGLEFLIYFQGNSAPDKSGLPSDRFSAERTGGSVSTLTIQRTQQEDSAVYLCASSLGFRGGGELFFGEGSRLTVL.

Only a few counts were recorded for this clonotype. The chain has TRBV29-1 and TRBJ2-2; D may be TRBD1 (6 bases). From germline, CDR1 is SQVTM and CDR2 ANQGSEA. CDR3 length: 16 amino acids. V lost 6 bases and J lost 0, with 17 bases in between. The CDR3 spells CSVRLTTGTNTGELFF. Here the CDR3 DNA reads TGCAGCGTGCGCCTGACAACAGGGACGAACACCGGGGAGCTGTTTTTT.

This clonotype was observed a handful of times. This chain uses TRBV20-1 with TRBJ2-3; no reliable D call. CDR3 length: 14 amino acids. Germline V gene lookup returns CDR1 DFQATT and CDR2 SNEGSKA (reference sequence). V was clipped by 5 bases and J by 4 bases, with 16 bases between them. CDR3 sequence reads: CSAPAKGNPDTQYF. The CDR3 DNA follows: TGCAGTGCTCCCGCCAAGGGTAATCCAGATACGCAGTATTTT.

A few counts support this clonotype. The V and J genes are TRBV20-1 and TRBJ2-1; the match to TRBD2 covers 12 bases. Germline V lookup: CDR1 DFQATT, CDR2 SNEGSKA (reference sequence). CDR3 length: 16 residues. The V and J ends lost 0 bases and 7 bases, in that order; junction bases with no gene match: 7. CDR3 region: CSARDPGLAGPNEQFF. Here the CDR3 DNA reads TGCAGTGCTAGAGACCCGGGACTAGCGGGCCCGAATGAGCAGTTCTTC.

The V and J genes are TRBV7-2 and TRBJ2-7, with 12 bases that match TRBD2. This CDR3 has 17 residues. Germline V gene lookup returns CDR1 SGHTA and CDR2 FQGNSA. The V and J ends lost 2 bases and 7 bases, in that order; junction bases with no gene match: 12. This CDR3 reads CASSLFGLAGGPGEQYF. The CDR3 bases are TGTGCCAGCAGCTTATTCGGGCTAGCGGGAGGGCCGGGTGAGCAGTACTTC.

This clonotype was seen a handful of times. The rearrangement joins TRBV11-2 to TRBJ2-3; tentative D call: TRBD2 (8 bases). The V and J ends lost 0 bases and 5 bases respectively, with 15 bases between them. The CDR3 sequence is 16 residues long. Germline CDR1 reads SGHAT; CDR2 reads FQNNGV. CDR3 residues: CASSLDGRGHKDTQYF. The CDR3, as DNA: TGTGCCAGCAGCTTAGACGGGAGGGGGCATAAAGATACGCAGTATTTT.